This TCR beta chain was sequenced for a study of T cell changes during pregnancy in multiple sclerosis. Data came from immunoSEQ multiplex PCR; TCRdb stores just in-frame clones and leaves some out. The table shows 28,000 or so clones, with around nine tenths occurring only once. Germline V CDR1 and CDR2: GTSNPN, SVGIG (reference sequence). CDR3 length equals 16 residues. Trimming removed 0 bases from V and 0 bases from J, with 12 bases in between. This clone was seen a single time. The chain links TRBV30 to TRBJ2-1; a weak D match, TRBD1 (6 bases). The TCR was taken from a female donor with multiple sclerosis, enrolled in a pregnancy study. The material sequenced was CD8+ T cells from peripheral blood mononuclear cells, taken before pregnancy. The DNA of the CDR3 is TGTGCCTGGAGTGTAAACAGGGTGTCCTCCTACAATGAGCAGTTCTTC. Amino acids: CAWSVNRVSSYNEQFF.